This T cell receptor (beta chain) was obtained from a study of CXCR3-negative and CXCR3-positive naive CD8 T cells. Study findings and constraints: Against CXCR3-negative naive cells, CXCR3-positive naive cells showed more hydrophobic TRB CDR3s. Memory CD8+ cells had much lower diversity, and both naive subsets had comparably high diversity. The study found that naive CXCR3-negative and CXCR3-positive cells shared TRBV-TRBJ usage, while memory cells differed. Expression of CXCR3 was partially reduced after cryopreservation, and fresh PBMCs were used in most assays.

CDR3 length: 11 amino acids. In germline, CDR1 is SQVTM, CDR2 ANQGSEA. The CD45RO-CCR7+CD27+CD95- phenotype denoted naive CD8+ T cells. Points on this clonotype: Its target is not known.

UMI-labeled TRB cDNA libraries were prepared by 5' RACE. TCRdb re-called the 5' RACE reads, yielding one record per CDR3 amino acid sequence without DNA. Its clone listing holds about 120,000 distinct CDR3 sequences. Sequencing used naive CXCR3+ CD8+ T cells from blood. Subset noted: CD45RO-CCR7+CD27+CD95- naive CD8+ T cells expressing CXCR3 (TNR3+). The chain has TRBV29-1 and TRBJ2-7; TCRdb lists TRBD2, though no DNA is available to test this call. The TCR sequence derives from a human donor in good health. Some clones in this sample may be carry-over from other donors' samples. The CDR3 here is CSVEGLAQQYF.